These 28 T cell receptor beta chains originate from one sample sequenced in a study of blood T cell repertoires in COVID-19. Sequenced by immunoSEQ multiplex PCR; TCRdb stores in-frame clones only, minus some. The sample includes under 200,000 clones, roughly 84% seen only once; the top ten take approximately 2.6%. Sequencing was performed on peripheral blood. All receptors derive from a human donor with acute or convalescent COVID-19. The donor label of this sample is uncertain.

V usage is TRBV18 and J usage is TRBJ1-1, with 8 bases identical to TRBD1. J gave up 5 bases and V 3 bases, and 8 bases lay outside the gene matches. The CDR3 has 15 amino acids. The germline CDR1 and CDR2 sequences are KGHSH and LQKENI. CDR3 DNA: TGTGCCAGCTCACCCGACCGGACAGGGTCGACTGAAGCTTTCTTT. It encodes CASSPDRTGSTEAFF.

V usage is TRBV30 and J usage is TRBJ2-7; 8 nucleotides match TRBD2. The V segment lost 2 bases and the J segment 2 bases; nucleotides outside the gene matches: 5. Looked up from germline, CDR1 is GTSNPN and CDR2 is SVGIG (reference sequence). This CDR3 contains 14 residues. In DNA, the CDR3 is TGTGCCTGGAGTAAGCCGGGACTAGCCTACGAGCAGTACTTC. Translating gives CAWSKPGLAYEQYF.

The rearrangement joins TRBV6-5 to TRBJ2-3; TRBD2 aligns across 8 bases. In germline, CDR1 is MNHEY, CDR2 SVGAGI. The CDR3 loop spans 14 amino acids. V was clipped by 5 bases and J by 5 bases; unmatched bases: 6. The CDR3 DNA reads TGTGCCAGCAGTCCCGGGGGGGCTAGAGATACGCAGTATTTT. It translates to CASSPGGARDTQYF.

This rearrangement joins TRBV5-6 to TRBJ1-2, with no clear D. The CDR3 sequence is 17 residues long. V was shortened by 0 bases and J by 1 base, with 16 bases between the two germline ends. Germline CDR1 and CDR2: SGHDT and YYEEEE. The DNA for the CDR3 is TGTGCCAGCAGCTTGGGCAACCGGGAAGGAGTTAACTATGGCTACACCTTC. Residues: CASSLGNREGVNYGYTF. The whole variable domain, filled in from reference TRBV5-6 and TRBJ1-2, reads DAGVTQSPTHLIKTRGQQVTLRCSPKSGHDTVSWYQQALGQGPQFIFQYYEEEERQRGNFPDRFSGHQFPNYSSELNVNALLLGDSALYLCASSLGNREGVNYGYTFGSGTRLTVV.

The chain is built from TRBV4-2 and TRBJ2-5; 11 nucleotides line up with TRBD2. V shed 0 bases, J shed 5 bases, and the junction held 5 bases outside the gene matches. CDR3 length: 16 amino acids. The germline CDR1 and CDR2 sequences are LGHNA and YNFKEQ. The CDR3 loop reads CASSQDMASGRETQYF. The CDR3 DNA follows: TGTGCCAGCAGCCAAGATATGGCTAGCGGGAGGGAGACCCAGTACTTC.

The chain has TRBV28 and TRBJ1-4; no clear D gene. The germline V gene encodes CDR1 MDHEN and CDR2 SYDVKM. Trimming shortened V by 6 bases and J by 3 bases, and 11 bases separated the two germline ends. The CDR3 totals 14 residues. In nucleotides, the CDR3 is TGTGCCAGCAGGAAACAGTTACCTAATGAAAAACTGTTTTTT. Translated, it gives CASRKQLPNEKLFF.

V gene TRBV9 combines with J gene TRBJ1-2, with D possibly matching TRBD1 (6 bases). V was pared by 3 bases and J by 4 bases, with 10 bases between. The CDR3 contains 13 residues. CDR1 is SGDLS, CDR2 YYNGEE, per germline. This CDR3 reads CASSERTAYGYTF. CDR3 coding DNA: TGTGCCAGCAGCGAGCGGACAGCCTATGGCTACACCTTC.

This rearrangement joins TRBV30 to TRBJ2-5, with 11 bases aligning to TRBD2. The V segment lost 4 bases and the J segment 7 bases; nucleotides outside the gene matches: 8. CDR3 length: 14 amino acids. Germline values: CDR1 GTSNPN, CDR2 SVGIG (reference sequence). CDR3 bases: TGTGCCTGGATAGGTAGCGGGAGGGGCGGGACCCAGTACTTC. It is translated as CAWIGSGRGGTQYF.

The genes are TRBV30 and TRBJ2-2, with 9 bases that match TRBD1. CDR1 GTSNPN and CDR2 SVGIG come from the germline V gene (reference sequence). With V trimmed by 2 bases and J by 0 bases, 1 base remained unmatched. This CDR3 spans 15 amino acids. CDR3 loop: CAWSRDRANTGELFF. The CDR3 nucleotides are TGTGCCTGGAGTAGGGACAGGGCGAACACCGGGGAGCTGTTTTTT.

The gene calls are TRBV6-4 and TRBJ2-3; the D gene is possibly TRBD1 (6 bases). The CDR3 extends over 16 amino acids. Germline V gives CDR1 MRHNA, CDR2 SNTAGT. V was cut by 2 bases and J by 1 base, with 13 bases left in between. The CDR3 nucleotides read TGTGCCAGCAGTGACACCGGGACACCGGGCACAGATACGCAGTATTTT. This gives the protein CASSDTGTPGTDTQYF.

The chain joins TRBV19 to TRBJ1-6; D not resolved. Germline CDR1 and CDR2: LNHDA and SQIVND (reference sequence). V gave up 8 bases and J gave up 12 bases, with 11 bases separating them. The CDR3 runs 11 residues. The CDR3 loop is CASQTEGPLHF. CDR3 DNA sequence: TGTGCCAGTCAGACGGAGGGACCCCTCCACTTT.

This chain links TRBV6-2 or TRBV6-3 with TRBJ2-7, with D possibly being TRBD2 (6 bases). This CDR3 region has 13 residues. In germline, CDR1 is MNHEY, CDR2 SVGEGT. V lost 2 bases and J 2 bases, leaving 7 bases between the germline ends. The CDR3 DNA reads as TGTGCCAGCAGTTACGGGGGGACCTACGAGCAGTACTTC. Amino acid sequence: CASSYGGTYEQYF.

The V gene is TRBV29-1, the J gene TRBJ2-2; tentative D call: TRBD2 (6 bases). The V end was cut by 1 base, the J end by 4 bases, with 10 bases between. The germline gives CDR1 SQVTM, CDR2 ANQGSEA. This CDR3 contains 14 residues. The CDR3 region is CSVEVGSLTGELFF. The CDR3, as DNA: TGCAGCGTTGAAGTCGGGAGTCTCACCGGGGAGCTGTTTTTT.

J is TRBJ1-1 and V is TRBV28; TRBD1 might be the D (6 bases). The CDR3 is 15 amino acids. Trimming took 2 bases from V and 1 from J, leaving 11 bases between them. Germline lookup yields CDR1 MDHEN and CDR2 SYDVKM. CDR3 DNA sequence: TGTGCCAGCAGTTTAGTCGGGGGGCCGAACACTGAAGCTTTCTTT. Residues: CASSLVGGPNTEAFF. Filled out from reference TRBV28 and TRBJ1-1, the complete variable domain reads DVKVTQSSRYLVKRTGEKVFLECVQDMDHENMFWYRQDPGLGLRLIYFSYDVKMKEKGDIPEGYSVSREKKERFSLILESASTNQTSMYLCASSLVGGPNTEAFFGQGTRLTVV.

This clone appeared a few times. This chain links TRBV7-3 with TRBJ2-2, with a weak D call TRBD2 (7 bases). Germline CDR1 reads SGHTA; CDR2 reads FQGTGA. Trimming pared 3 bases from V and 3 bases from J, leaving 14 bases between. The CDR3 spans 16 residues. CDR3 amino acids: CASSLGGKGDTGELFF. DNA of the CDR3: TGTGCCAGCAGCTTGGGAGGGAAGGGGGACACCGGGGAGCTGTTTTTT.

This clone was seen a few times. The rearrangement joins TRBV28 to TRBJ2-7, with 8 bases aligning to TRBD2. In germline, CDR1 is MDHEN, CDR2 SYDVKM. V trimming: 4 bases; J trimming: 1 base; junction bases outside the gene matches: 9. This CDR3 is built from 16 residues. CDR3 in amino acids: CASSSFYSGESYEQYF. The CDR3 DNA reads TGTGCCAGCAGTTCATTTTATAGCGGGGAGTCCTACGAGCAGTACTTC.

The chain employs TRBV7-9 and TRBJ1-4; D is unresolved. CDR3 length: 12 amino acids. The V gene lost 6 bases and the J gene lost 5 bases, with 7 bases spanning the gap. CDR1 SEHNR and CDR2 FQNEAQ come from the germline V gene (reference sequence). CDR3 DNA sequence: TGTGCCAGCAGGAGCGGGAATGAAAAACTGTTTTTT. Its translation: CASRSGNEKLFF.

V usage is TRBV27 and J usage is TRBJ2-7, with D maybe TRBD1 (6 bases). This CDR3 has 15 residues. Per the germline V gene, CDR1 is MNHEY and CDR2 is SMNVEV (reference sequence). V shed 4 bases and J shed 6 bases, with 19 bases lying between them. The CDR3 spells CASSSPGTPEVEQYF. Here the CDR3 DNA reads TGTGCCAGCAGTTCCCCCGGGACACCCGAGGTCGAGCAGTACTTC.

This rearrangement joins TRBV10-2 to TRBJ2-7, with TRBD2 matching over 7 bases. The V and J ends lost 4 bases and 0 bases, in that order; junction bases with no gene match: 21. The CDR3 runs to 20 residues. CDR1 is WSHSY and CDR2 is SAAADI in the germline V gene. The CDR3 loop is CASSGTPLGVAGVSSYEQYF. CDR3 sequence (DNA): TGCGCCAGCAGTGGGACCCCTTTAGGGGTAGCGGGCGTTAGCTCCTACGAGCAGTACTTC.

The DNA for the CDR3 is TGTGCCAGCTCACCACAACAGGGGGCCGATGAGCAGTTCTTC. It specifies CASSPQQGADEQFF. J is TRBJ2-1 and V is TRBV18; 9 positions match TRBD1. V shed 1 base, J shed 8 bases, and the junction held 3 bases outside the gene matches. Germline assignment: CDR1 KGHSH and CDR2 LQKENI. The CDR3 extends over 14 amino acids.

The chain is built from TRBV30 and TRBJ2-1, with D perhaps TRBD2 (6 bases). V was shortened by 4 bases and J by 10 bases, with 23 bases between the two germline ends. CDR3 size: 15 residues. Germline CDR1 and CDR2: GTSNPN and SVGIG (reference sequence). Here the CDR3 DNA reads TGTGCCTGGAAAGGTAGCGGACGACTTCAATCCGAGCAGTTCTTC. This encodes CAWKGSGRLQSEQFF. The whole variable domain, remainder taken from reference TRBV30 and TRBJ2-1, is SQTIHQWPATLVQPVGSPLSLECTVEGTSNPNLYWYRQAAGRGLQLLFYSVGIGQISSEVPQNLSASRPQDRQFILSSKKLLLSDSGFYLCAWKGSGRLQSEQFFGPGTRLTVL.

This chain uses TRBV9 with TRBJ1-3; D is uncertain. The germline gives CDR1 SGDLS, CDR2 YYNGEE. Trimming stripped 3 bases from V and 0 bases from J, with 13 bases between. The CDR3 length is 16 residues. This chain's CDR3 is CASSGRVAGSGNTIYF. In nucleotides, the CDR3 is TGTGCCAGCAGCGGGCGGGTAGCTGGCTCTGGAAACACCATATATTTT.

The chain has TRBV19 and TRBJ2-2; D is possibly TRBD2 (6 bases). This CDR3 region has 15 residues. The germline V gene encodes CDR1 LNHDA and CDR2 SQIVND (reference sequence). Trimming removed 5 bases at V and 5 bases at J, with 15 bases between. The CDR3 coding sequence is TGTGCCAGTAGTTTTTACCGGGACTCTACCGGGGAGCTGTTTTTT. As protein: CASSFYRDSTGELFF.

V gene TRBV5-1 combines with J gene TRBJ2-3; 11 bases agree with TRBD2. The length of the CDR3 is 16 residues. V lost 4 bases, J lost 0 bases, and 4 bases stayed unmatched. In germline, CDR1 is SGHRS, CDR2 YFSETQ. CDR3 DNA: TGCGCCAGCAGCGCAACTAGCGGGGGTAGCACAGATACGCAGTATTTT. As protein: CASSATSGGSTDTQYF.

This chain joins TRBV28 and TRBJ2-1; 15 positions agree with TRBD2. After removal of 2 bases from V and 8 bases from J, the junction contained 7 bases not matched to a gene. The CDR3 is 17 residues long. Per the germline V gene, CDR1 is MDHEN and CDR2 is SYDVKM. The CDR3 spells CASSLGLAGGPWDEQFF. CDR3 nucleotide sequence: TGTGCCAGCAGTTTAGGACTAGCGGGAGGGCCATGGGATGAGCAGTTCTTC. Full variable domain (remainder filled in from reference TRBV28 and TRBJ2-1): DVKVTQSSRYLVKRTGEKVFLECVQDMDHENMFWYRQDPGLGLRLIYFSYDVKMKEKGDIPEGYSVSREKKERFSLILESASTNQTSMYLCASSLGLAGGPWDEQFFGPGTRLTVL.

CDR3 nucleotide sequence: TGTGCCAGCAGTGAAGAAGGGAGGGGACTAGCGGCGAGTGAGCAGTTCTTC. It codes for CASSEEGRGLAASEQFF. This chain connects TRBV6-1 to TRBJ2-1, with 11 bases lining up with TRBD2. The germline gives CDR1 MNHNS, CDR2 SASEGT. This CDR3 region has 17 residues. The ends lost 1 base at V and 9 bases at J; junction bases unmatched: 11.

The chain recombines TRBV6-1 with TRBJ1-4; 7 bases line up with TRBD1. V gave up 2 bases and J gave up 8 bases; unmatched junction bases: 5. Germline V gene lookup returns CDR1 MNHNS and CDR2 SASEGT. This CDR3 contains 14 residues. CDR3 amino acids: CASSESQGSEKLFF. CDR3 sequence (DNA): TGTGCCAGCAGTGAATCACAGGGGAGCGAAAAACTGTTTTTT.

A few counts support this clone. The chain is built from TRBV28 and TRBJ2-7, with 8 bases aligning to TRBD1. J lost 3 bases, V lost 10 bases, and 8 bases had no gene match. The CDR3 has 13 amino acids. Germline V gives CDR1 MDHEN, CDR2 SYDVKM. CDR3 bases: TGTGCCACCCTGGGACAGGCGGGCTACGAGCAGTACTTC. This encodes CATLGQAGYEQYF.